A single sample gave rise to the 25 T cell receptor beta chains below, sequenced in a study of technical replicates of blood from a handful of donors. Sequencing was performed with immunoSEQ multiplex PCR; in TCRdb, only in-frame clones are kept and a portion is missing. The data hold approximately 70,000 clones, with around 95% observed a single time. The sample taken for sequencing was T cells isolated from PBMCs. Source of these receptors: a human donor in good health.

The chain recombines TRBV11-2 with TRBJ2-3; TRBD2 aligns across 13 bases. The V segment lost 5 bases and the J segment 3 bases; nucleotides outside the gene matches: 5. CDR1 is SGHAT, CDR2 FQNNGV, per germline. The CDR3 extends over 16 amino acids. CDR3 coding DNA: TGTGCCAGCAGCCCCCCGGGACTAGCGGGGACAGATACGCAGTATTTT. Amino acids: CASSPPGLAGTDTQYF.

The rearrangement joins TRBV28 to TRBJ2-3, with D maybe TRBD2 (5 bases). The CDR3 length is 15 residues. Deletions cut 8 bases from V and 2 bases from J, with 17 bases between. Germline CDR1 reads MDHEN; CDR2 reads SYDVKM. The CDR3 DNA follows: TGTGCCAGCGGCTTAGCGAGCCCTCCCACAGATACGCAGTATTTT. Residues: CASGLASPPTDTQYF. The full variable domain, with the rest looked up from reference TRBV28 and TRBJ2-3, is DVKVTQSSRYLVKRTGEKVFLECVQDMDHENMFWYRQDPGLGLRLIYFSYDVKMKEKGDIPEGYSVSREKKERFSLILESASTNQTSMYLCASGLASPPTDTQYFGPGTRLTVL.

The CDR3 DNA follows: TGCAGCGTTGAAGTCCTACAGGGGGCGAATGAGCAGTTCTTC. Translation gives CSVEVLQGANEQFF. The chain links TRBV29-1 to TRBJ2-1, with 9 bases lining up with TRBD1. Looked up from germline, CDR1 is SQVTM and CDR2 is ANQGSEA. The V segment lost 1 base and the J segment 7 bases; nucleotides outside the gene matches: 5. The CDR3 covers 14 residues.

The rearrangement joins TRBV6-1 to TRBJ2-7; 8 bases are a match to TRBD1. The CDR3 sequence is 14 residues long. Germline CDR1 MNHNS, CDR2 SASEGT. V was clipped by 5 bases and J by 5 bases; unmatched bases: 8. The CDR3 DNA reads as TGTGCCAGCAGTAGAGACAGGGGATCCCACGAGCAGTACTTC. Its translation is CASSRDRGSHEQYF.

The V and J genes are TRBV5-1 and TRBJ2-1; 8 bases fit TRBD2. Trimming cost V 7 bases and J 5 bases; bases outside gene matches: 8. Germline V gives CDR1 SGHRS, CDR2 YFSETQ. CDR3 length equals 14 residues. CDR3 nucleotides: TGCGCCAGCGAATCAGGGCGGGGGGACAATGAGCAGTTCTTC. Its translation: CASESGRGDNEQFF.

This clone has a single count. The V and J genes are TRBV9 and TRBJ2-5, with 13 bases fitting TRBD2. Germline assignment: CDR1 SGDLS and CDR2 YYNGEE. The CDR3 loop spans 15 amino acids. Losses at the gene ends were 2 bases for V and 2 bases for J; bases not matched to a gene: 0. CDR3 nucleotides: TGTGCCAGCAGCGTGACTAGCGGGAGGCAAGAGACCCAGTACTTC. Translating gives CASSVTSGRQETQYF.

The chain links TRBV5-1 to TRBJ2-5; no clear D. CDR3 length: 12 residues. Trimming cost V 7 bases and J 5 bases, with 12 bases left between them. The germline gives CDR1 SGHRS, CDR2 YFSETQ. The CDR3 coding sequence is TGCGCCAGCTCAACGCATCGGGAGACCCAGTACTTC. Protein product: CASSTHRETQYF.

The J gene is TRBJ1-2, the V gene TRBV20-1, with D maybe TRBD1 (5 bases). Trimming took 1 base from V and 12 from J, leaving 12 bases between them. The CDR3 length is 11 residues. Germline V CDR1 and CDR2: DFQATT, SNEGSKA (reference sequence). The DNA of the CDR3 is TGCAGTGCTAGAGTGACAGTTACTAACACCTTC. Encoded protein: CSARVTVTNTF.

As to this clone: It is likely a read error, because the conserved phenylalanine at the end of the CDR3 is missing. No DNA is shown, since the ends of the CDR3 on it are uncertain; the CDR3 is the one TCRdb lists. CDR3: CASSIDLEGAQELS. This rearrangement joins TRBV19 to TRBJ1-1; the table's D gene call, TRBD1, was not cross checked with the DNA. Germline V CDR1 and CDR2: LNHDA, SQIVND (reference sequence). From its first to its last residue, the CDR3 has 14 amino acids.

Notes on this clone: The same CDR3 is also encoded by other DNA sequences in this sample. The CDR3 protein is CASSLDRAYEQYF. The DNA of the CDR3 is TGCGCCAGCAGCTTGGACAGGGCCTACGAGCAGTACTTC. The chain links TRBV5-1 to TRBJ2-7, with TRBD1 as a possible D gene (6 bases). The CDR3 spans 13 residues. The ends were cut back, 0 bases at V and 2 bases at J, with 6 bases in the middle. Germline values: CDR1 SGHRS, CDR2 YFSETQ. Drawing the rest from reference TRBV5-1 and TRBJ2-7, the complete variable domain is KAGVTQTPRYLIKTRGQQVTLSCSPISGHRSVSWYQQTPGQGLQFLFEYFSETQRNKGNFPGRFSGRQFSNSRSEMNVSTLELGDSALYLCASSLDRAYEQYFGPGTRLTVT.

The rearrangement joins TRBV7-9 to TRBJ2-5; 9 bases map to TRBD1. Unmatched junction bases numbered 9, after V lost 5 bases and J lost 5 bases. This CDR3 is built from 15 residues. CDR1 is SEHNR, CDR2 FQNEAQ, per germline (reference sequence). DNA of the CDR3: TGTGCCAGCAGCCCCGACAGGGGGGGTGGGGAGACCCAGTACTTC. It codes for CASSPDRGGGETQYF.

The chain couples TRBV11-3 to TRBJ2-1, with 8 bases matching TRBD1. Germline CDR1 is SGHNT and CDR2 is YENEEA. The CDR3 runs to 15 residues. The J segment lost 4 bases and the V segment lost 0 bases, leaving 2 bases of the junction unmatched. The CDR3: CASSLETGEYNEQFF. CDR3 nucleotide sequence: TGTGCCAGCAGCTTAGAGACAGGGGAATACAATGAGCAGTTCTTC.

J is TRBJ2-4 and V is TRBV29-1, with D perhaps matching TRBD1 (6 bases). The V gene lost 6 bases and the J gene lost 3 bases, with 18 bases spanning the gap. CDR1 is SQVTM, CDR2 ANQGSEA, per germline. This CDR3 comprises 15 residues. CDR3 amino acids: CSVYRDNVGKNIQYF. CDR3 sequence (DNA): TGCAGCGTCTACCGGGACAATGTGGGCAAAAACATTCAGTACTTC.

This chain connects TRBV7-9 to TRBJ2-1, with 11 bases that match TRBD2. This CDR3 region has 16 residues. Germline values: CDR1 SEHNR, CDR2 FQNEAQ (reference sequence). The J segment lost 6 bases and the V segment lost 1 base, leaving 5 bases of the junction unmatched. The CDR3: CASSLGGTSGGNEQFF. The DNA for the CDR3 is TGTGCCAGCAGCTTAGGAGGGACTAGCGGCGGCAATGAGCAGTTCTTC.

DNA of the CDR3: TGTGCCAGCAGAAGTCTAGCGGGAGTTACCGGGGAGCTGTTTTTT. It specifies CASRSLAGVTGELFF. The chain recombines TRBV7-7 with TRBJ2-2; 10 nucleotides align to TRBD2. V shed 6 bases, J shed 5 bases, and the junction held 6 bases outside the gene matches. The CDR3 runs to 15 residues. Germline loops: CDR1 SSHAT, CDR2 FNYEAQ (reference sequence).

This clone has a single count. The CDR3 spells CASSHRDDPGELFF. The CDR3 DNA follows: TGCGCCAGCAGTCACAGGGATGATCCCGGGGAGCTGTTTTTT. The chain couples TRBV23-1 to TRBJ2-2; D possibly corresponds to TRBD1 (5 bases). TRBV23-1 falls under the ORF class, with uncertain function. Trimming cost V 3 bases and J 6 bases, with 11 bases left between them. This CDR3 contains 14 residues.

DNA of the CDR3: TGTGCCAGCAGCGTAGCGGACTATTTAAATGAGCAGTTCTTC. Translated: CASSVADYLNEQFF. The genes are TRBV9 and TRBJ2-1, with D perhaps TRBD2 (6 bases). The V gene lost 0 bases and the J gene lost 7 bases, with 11 bases spanning the gap. Germline V lookup: CDR1 SGDLS, CDR2 YYNGEE. This CDR3 spans 14 amino acids.

The chain recombines TRBV13 with TRBJ2-5; TRBD2 matches at 7 bases. J was trimmed by 4 bases and V by 1 base; bases with no gene match: 3. Germline lookup yields CDR1 PRHDT and CDR2 FYEKMQ (reference sequence). The CDR3 runs to 14 residues. This CDR3 is CASSLVSSGETQYF. In DNA, the CDR3 is TGTGCCAGCAGCTTAGTGTCTAGCGGAGAGACCCAGTACTTC.

The rearrangement uses TRBV7-9 and TRBJ2-1; 7 bases align to TRBD1. CDR1 and CDR2 from the germline V gene are SEHNR and FQNEAQ (reference sequence). V dropped 2 bases and J dropped 0; count of bases not matched to a gene: 4. This CDR3 contains 16 residues. CDR3 region: CASSLKGASSYNEQFF. The CDR3 nucleotides are TGTGCCAGCAGCTTAAAGGGGGCCAGCTCCTACAATGAGCAGTTCTTC.

V is TRBV11-2 and J is TRBJ1-2; 7 bases line up with TRBD1. This CDR3 has 13 residues. Germline values: CDR1 SGHAT, CDR2 FQNNGV. V shed 5 bases, J shed 2 bases, and the junction held 2 bases outside the gene matches. The DNA of the CDR3 is TGTGCCAGCAGCCCGGGACAGAACTATGGCTACACCTTC. It translates to CASSPGQNYGYTF. Variable domain in full (rest from reference TRBV11-2 and TRBJ1-2): EAGVAQSPRYKIIEKRQSVAFWCNPISGHATLYWYQQILGQGPKLLIQFQNNGVVDDSQLPKDRFSAERLKGVDSTLKIQPAKLEDSAVYLCASSPGQNYGYTFGSGTRLTVV.

The V and J genes are TRBV11-3 and TRBJ2-1; D perhaps matches TRBD1 (5 bases). The V gene lost 1 base and the J gene lost 5 bases, with 9 bases spanning the gap. This CDR3 region has 14 residues. CDR1 is SGHNT, CDR2 YENEEA, per germline. The CDR3 loop is CASSLAQGHNEQFF. The CDR3 nucleotides are TGTGCCAGCAGCTTAGCGCAGGGCCACAATGAGCAGTTCTTC.

The chain is built from TRBV27 and TRBJ1-1; D is perhaps TRBD1 (6 bases). Trimming cost V 3 bases and J 9 bases, with 11 bases left between them. CDR3 length: 12 residues. The germline V gene has CDR1 MNHEY and CDR2 SMNVEV (reference sequence). The CDR3 spells CASSFRGQKAFF. The CDR3 DNA is TGTGCCAGCAGTTTTCGCGGACAGAAAGCTTTCTTT.

The chain combines TRBV6-5 with TRBJ1-1, with D maybe TRBD1 (6 bases). Between the trimmed V and J ends, which lost 6 bases and 5 bases, there was a span of 19 bases. The CDR3 runs 15 residues. The germline V gene has CDR1 MNHEY and CDR2 SVGAGI. The CDR3 spells CASSRPTGRGTEAFF. CDR3 sequence (DNA): TGTGCCAGCAGCCGACCCACAGGGCGTGGGACTGAAGCTTTCTTT.

The J gene is TRBJ2-7, the V gene TRBV5-4; D is perhaps TRBD1 (5 bases). CDR3 length: 14 amino acids. V was cut by 3 bases and J by 0 bases, with 10 bases left in between. The germline CDR1 and CDR2 sequences are SGHNT and YYREEE (reference sequence). The CDR3 bases are TGTGCCAGCAGCTCGGACATTATCTCCTACGAGCAGTACTTC. As protein: CASSSDIISYEQYF.

The gene calls are TRBV14 and TRBJ2-7, with 10 bases lining up with TRBD1. From germline, CDR1 is SGHDN and CDR2 FVKESK. V was clipped by 3 bases and J by 4 bases; unmatched bases: 9. This CDR3 contains 16 residues. The CDR3 is CASSHLPGQGTYEQYF. Here the CDR3 DNA reads TGTGCCAGCAGCCACCTACCGGGACAGGGGACTTACGAGCAGTACTTC.